This T cell receptor beta chain was captured in a study of shared clonotypes between healthy human individuals. V dropped 7 bases and J dropped 7 bases, with 13 bases sitting between them. Looked up from germline, CDR1 is SEHNR and CDR2 is FQNEAQ (reference sequence). This CDR3 has 12 amino acids. The assay used deep level. TCRdb keeps only in-frame clones here, not all; method: immunoSEQ multiplex PCR. Counted here are just over 2,000,000 clones, about 95% occurring once; the ten biggest clones make up about 1.1%. The naive CD8 population came from CD45RO-negative cells selected for CCR7, without terminally differentiated effector memory CD45RA+ cells.

What was sequenced was naive CD8+ T cells sorted from blood. The gene calls are TRBV7-9 and TRBJ1-1; D is ambiguous. The receptor was isolated from a man younger than 35 in good health. CDR3 in amino acids: CASTGLLDEAFF. The DNA for the CDR3 is TGTGCCAGCACGGGGTTGCTCGATGAAGCTTTCTTT.